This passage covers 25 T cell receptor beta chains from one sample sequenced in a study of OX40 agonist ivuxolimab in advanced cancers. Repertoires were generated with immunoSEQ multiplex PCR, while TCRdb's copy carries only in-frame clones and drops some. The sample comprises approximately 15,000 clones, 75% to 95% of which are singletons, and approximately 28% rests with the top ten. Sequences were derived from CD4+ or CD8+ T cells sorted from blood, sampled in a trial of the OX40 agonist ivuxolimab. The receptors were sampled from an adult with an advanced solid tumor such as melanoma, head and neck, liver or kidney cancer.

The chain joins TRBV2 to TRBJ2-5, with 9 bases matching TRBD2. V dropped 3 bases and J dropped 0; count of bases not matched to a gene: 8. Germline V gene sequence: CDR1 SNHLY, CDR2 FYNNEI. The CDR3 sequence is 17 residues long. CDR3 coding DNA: TGTGCCAGCAGTGAGGGGGGTCTAGCGGGGTACCAAGAGACCCAGTACTTC. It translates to CASSEGGLAGYQETQYF.

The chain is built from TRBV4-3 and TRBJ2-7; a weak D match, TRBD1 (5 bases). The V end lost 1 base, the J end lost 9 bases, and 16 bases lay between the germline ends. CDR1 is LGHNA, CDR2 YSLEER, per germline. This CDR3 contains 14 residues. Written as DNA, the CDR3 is TGCGCCAGCAGCCAAGGATTAGGGGATCCGGGGCAGTACTTC. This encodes CASSQGLGDPGQYF.

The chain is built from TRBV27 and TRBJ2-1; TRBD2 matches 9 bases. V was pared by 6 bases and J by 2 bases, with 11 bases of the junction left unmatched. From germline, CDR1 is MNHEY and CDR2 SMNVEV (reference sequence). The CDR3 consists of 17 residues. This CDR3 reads CASSPLIAGATYNEQFF. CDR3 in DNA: TGTGCCAGCAGCCCCCTTATAGCGGGAGCCACCTACAATGAGCAGTTCTTC.

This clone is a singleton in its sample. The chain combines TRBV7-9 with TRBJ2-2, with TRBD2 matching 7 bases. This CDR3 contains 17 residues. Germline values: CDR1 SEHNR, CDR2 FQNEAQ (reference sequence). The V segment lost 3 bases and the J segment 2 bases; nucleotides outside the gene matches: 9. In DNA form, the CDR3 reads TGTGCCAGCAGCTTCCCAACCGGGACTATTAACACCGGGGAGCTGTTTTTT. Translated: CASSFPTGTINTGELFF.

Here the CDR3 reads CASSISNQPQHF. The CDR3 nucleotides are TGTGCCAGCTCCATCTCGAATCAGCCCCAGCATTTT. The rearrangement uses TRBV6-1 and TRBJ1-5, with D unresolved. There are 12 residues in the CDR3. Germline CDR1 and CDR2: MNHNS and SASEGT. The germline V and J ends were trimmed by 8 bases and 4 bases, with 9 bases remaining between them.

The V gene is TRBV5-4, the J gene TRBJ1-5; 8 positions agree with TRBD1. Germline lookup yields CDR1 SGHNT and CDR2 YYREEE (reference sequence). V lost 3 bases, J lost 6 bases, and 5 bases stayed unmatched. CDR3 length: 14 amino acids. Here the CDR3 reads CASSSDRASQPQHF. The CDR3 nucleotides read TGTGCCAGCAGCTCGGACAGGGCGAGTCAGCCCCAGCATTTT.

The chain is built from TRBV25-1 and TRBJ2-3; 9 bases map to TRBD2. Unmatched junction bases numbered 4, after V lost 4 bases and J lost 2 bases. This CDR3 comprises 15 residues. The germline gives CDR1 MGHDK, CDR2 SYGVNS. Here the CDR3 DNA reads TGTGCCAGCAGTGGGGCTAGCGGGGTCACAGATACGCAGTATTTT. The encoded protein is CASSGASGVTDTQYF.

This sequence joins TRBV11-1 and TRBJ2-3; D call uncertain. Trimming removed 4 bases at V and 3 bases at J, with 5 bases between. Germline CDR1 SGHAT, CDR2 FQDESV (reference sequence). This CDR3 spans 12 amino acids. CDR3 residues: CASSSGTDTQYF. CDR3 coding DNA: TGTGCCAGCAGCTCAGGAACAGATACGCAGTATTTT.

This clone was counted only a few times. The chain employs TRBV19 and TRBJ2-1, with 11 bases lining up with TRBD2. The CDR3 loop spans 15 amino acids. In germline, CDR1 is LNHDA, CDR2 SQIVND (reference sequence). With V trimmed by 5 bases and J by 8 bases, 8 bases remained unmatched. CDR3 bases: TGTGCCAGTAGTGCCCTAGCGGGAGGTGGCTATGAGCAGTTCTTC. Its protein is CASSALAGGGYEQFF.

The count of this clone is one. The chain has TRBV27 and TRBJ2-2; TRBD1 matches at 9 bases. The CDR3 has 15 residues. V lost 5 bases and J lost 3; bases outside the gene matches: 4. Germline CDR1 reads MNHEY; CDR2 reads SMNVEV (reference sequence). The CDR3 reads CASSPRTGDTGELFF. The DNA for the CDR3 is TGTGCCAGCAGTCCGCGGACAGGGGACACCGGGGAGCTGTTTTTT.

The CDR3 coding sequence is TGTGCCAGCAGTGCATCCTACGAGCAGTACTTC. Protein product: CASSASYEQYF. V gene TRBV6-1 combines with J gene TRBJ2-7; D is undetermined. This CDR3 contains 11 residues. V lost 4 bases and J 1 base, leaving 2 bases between the germline ends. The germline V gene has CDR1 MNHNS and CDR2 SASEGT.

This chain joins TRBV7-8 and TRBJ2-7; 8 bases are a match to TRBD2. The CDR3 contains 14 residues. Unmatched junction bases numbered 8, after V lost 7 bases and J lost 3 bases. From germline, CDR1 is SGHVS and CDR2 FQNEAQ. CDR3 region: CASNLAGRIYEQYF. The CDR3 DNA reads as TGTGCCAGCAATTTAGCGGGAAGAATCTACGAGCAGTACTTC. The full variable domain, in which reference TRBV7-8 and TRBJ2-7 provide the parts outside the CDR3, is GAGVSQSPRYKVAKRGQDVALRCDPISGHVSLFWYQQALGQGPEFLTYFQNEAQLDKSGLPSDRFFAERPEGSVSTLKIQRTQQEDSAVYLCASNLAGRIYEQYFGPGTRLTVT.

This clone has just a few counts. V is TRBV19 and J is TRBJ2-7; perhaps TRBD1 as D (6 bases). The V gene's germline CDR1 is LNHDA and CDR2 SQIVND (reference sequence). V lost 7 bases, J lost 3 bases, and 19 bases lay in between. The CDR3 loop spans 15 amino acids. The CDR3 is CASTPSMGAIYEQYF. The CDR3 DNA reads TGTGCCAGTACACCGTCCATGGGGGCCATCTACGAGCAGTACTTC.

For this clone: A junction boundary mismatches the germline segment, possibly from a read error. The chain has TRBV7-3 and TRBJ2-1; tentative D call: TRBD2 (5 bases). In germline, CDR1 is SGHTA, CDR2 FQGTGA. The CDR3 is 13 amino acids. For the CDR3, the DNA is TGCGCCAGCAGCCAAGACTACCTCAATGAGCAGTTCTTC. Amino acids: CASSQDYLNEQFF.

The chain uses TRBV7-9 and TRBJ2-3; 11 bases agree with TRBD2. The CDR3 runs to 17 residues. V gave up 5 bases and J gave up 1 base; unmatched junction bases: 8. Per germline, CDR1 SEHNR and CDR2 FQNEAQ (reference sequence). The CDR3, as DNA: TGTGCCAGCAGCCTGCAGACTAGCGGGGCTGGCACAGATACGCAGTATTTT. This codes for CASSLQTSGAGTDTQYF. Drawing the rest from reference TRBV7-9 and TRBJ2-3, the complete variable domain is DTGVSQNPRHKITKRGQNVTFRCDPISEHNRLYWYRQTLGQGPEFLTYFQNEAQLEKSRLLSDRFSAERPKGSFSTLEIQRTEQGDSAMYLCASSLQTSGAGTDTQYFGPGTRLTVL.

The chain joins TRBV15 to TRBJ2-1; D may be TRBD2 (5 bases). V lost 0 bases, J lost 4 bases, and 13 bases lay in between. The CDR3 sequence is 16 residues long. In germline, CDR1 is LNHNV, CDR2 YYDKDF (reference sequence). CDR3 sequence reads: CATSREGGRKYNEQFF. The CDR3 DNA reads TGTGCCACCAGCAGAGAAGGAGGACGTAAATACAATGAGCAGTTCTTC.

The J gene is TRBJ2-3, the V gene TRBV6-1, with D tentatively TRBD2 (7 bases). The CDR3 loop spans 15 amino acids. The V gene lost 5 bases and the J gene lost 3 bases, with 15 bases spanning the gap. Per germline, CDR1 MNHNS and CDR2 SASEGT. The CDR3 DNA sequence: TGTGCCAGCAGTCACAGGGCGGGAGCGACAGATACGCAGTATTTT. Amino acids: CASSHRAGATDTQYF.

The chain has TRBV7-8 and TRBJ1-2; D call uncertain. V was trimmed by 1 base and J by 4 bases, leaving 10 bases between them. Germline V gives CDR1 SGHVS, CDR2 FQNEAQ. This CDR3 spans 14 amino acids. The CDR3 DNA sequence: TGTGCCAGCAGCTTAGGCAGCGTTTCCTATGGCTACACCTTC. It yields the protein CASSLGSVSYGYTF. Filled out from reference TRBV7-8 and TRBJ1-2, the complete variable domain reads GAGVSQSPRYKVAKRGQDVALRCDPISGHVSLFWYQQALGQGPEFLTYFQNEAQLDKSGLPSDRFFAERPEGSVSTLKIQRTQQEDSAVYLCASSLGSVSYGYTFGSGTRLTVV.

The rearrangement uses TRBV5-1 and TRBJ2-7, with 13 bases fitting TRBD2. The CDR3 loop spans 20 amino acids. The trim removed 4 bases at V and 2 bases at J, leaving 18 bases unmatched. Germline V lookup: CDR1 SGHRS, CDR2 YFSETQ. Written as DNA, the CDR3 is TGCGCCAGCAGCCCCGACGAAGGACTAGCGGGAGCCTTTGACCCCTACGAGCAGTACTTC. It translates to CASSPDEGLAGAFDPYEQYF.

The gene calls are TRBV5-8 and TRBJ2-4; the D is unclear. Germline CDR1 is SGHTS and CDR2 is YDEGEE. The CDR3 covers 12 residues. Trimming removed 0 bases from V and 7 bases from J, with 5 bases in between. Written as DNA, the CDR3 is TGTGCCAGCAGCTTGGTTGGTAACATTCAGTACTTC. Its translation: CASSLVGNIQYF.

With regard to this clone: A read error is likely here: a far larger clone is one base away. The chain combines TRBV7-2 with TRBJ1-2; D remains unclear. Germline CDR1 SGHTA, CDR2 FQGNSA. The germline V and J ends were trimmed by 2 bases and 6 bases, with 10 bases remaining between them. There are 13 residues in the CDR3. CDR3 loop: CASSLSLSDGYTF. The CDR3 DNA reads TGTGCCAGCAGCTTAAGCCTATCGGATGGCTACACCTTC.

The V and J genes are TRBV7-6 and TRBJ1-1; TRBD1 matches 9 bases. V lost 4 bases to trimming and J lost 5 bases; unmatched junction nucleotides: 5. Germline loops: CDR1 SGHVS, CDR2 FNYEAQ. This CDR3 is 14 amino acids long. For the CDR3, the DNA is TGTGCCAGCAGCTCCCGGGACAGGGTTACTGAAGCTTTCTTT. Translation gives CASSSRDRVTEAFF.

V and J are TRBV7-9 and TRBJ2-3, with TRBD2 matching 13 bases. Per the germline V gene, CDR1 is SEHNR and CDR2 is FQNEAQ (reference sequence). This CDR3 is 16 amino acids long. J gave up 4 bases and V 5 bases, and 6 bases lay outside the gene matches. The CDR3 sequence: CASSGTSGRAPDTQYF. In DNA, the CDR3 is TGTGCCAGCAGCGGCACTAGCGGGAGGGCCCCAGATACGCAGTATTTT.

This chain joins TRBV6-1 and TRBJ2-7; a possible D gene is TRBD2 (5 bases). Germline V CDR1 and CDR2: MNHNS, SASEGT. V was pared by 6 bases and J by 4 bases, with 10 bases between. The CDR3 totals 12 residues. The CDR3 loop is CASRSLGYEQYF. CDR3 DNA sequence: TGTGCCAGCAGGTCACTAGGGTACGAGCAGTACTTC.

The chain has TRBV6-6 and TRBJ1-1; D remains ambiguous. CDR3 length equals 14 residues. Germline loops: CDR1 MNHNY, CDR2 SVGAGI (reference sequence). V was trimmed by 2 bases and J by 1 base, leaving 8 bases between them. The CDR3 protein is CASSYTSRNTEAFF. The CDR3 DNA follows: TGTGCCAGCAGTTACACATCACGGAACACTGAAGCTTTCTTT.